Below, one T cell receptor beta chain is given with its context. Its specificity is unknown. Some 30,000 T cell genomes (around 200 ng DNA) went into each sorted-subset replicate. Per the authors' pipeline: ImmunoSEQ yielded junction-only sequences lacking quality scores, so filtering differed. TCRdb's copy holds only in-frame clones and misses some; the assay was immunoSEQ multiplex PCR. The DNA gave D and trimming, while V, J and clone size come from that table. The table records some 1.5 million clones, around 97% of them present only once. With 6 bases removed from V and 3 bases from J, the gap between germline ends came to 11 bases. Germline loops: CDR1 SNHLY, CDR2 FYNNEI. There are 14 residues in the CDR3. The data belong to a study of shared clonotypes between healthy human individuals. Overall study findings and caveats: Generally, naive subsets (rather than memory subsets) showed larger estimated richness.

Material: naive CD4+ T cells sorted from blood. Subset reported: CD45RA+ positively selected. V usage is TRBV2 and J usage is TRBJ1-4; D call uncertain. The clonotype originates from a young man in good health. Here the CDR3 DNA reads TGTGCCAGCAGCGCACAGACCTCTAATGAAAAACTGTTTTTT. Protein: CASSAQTSNEKLFF.